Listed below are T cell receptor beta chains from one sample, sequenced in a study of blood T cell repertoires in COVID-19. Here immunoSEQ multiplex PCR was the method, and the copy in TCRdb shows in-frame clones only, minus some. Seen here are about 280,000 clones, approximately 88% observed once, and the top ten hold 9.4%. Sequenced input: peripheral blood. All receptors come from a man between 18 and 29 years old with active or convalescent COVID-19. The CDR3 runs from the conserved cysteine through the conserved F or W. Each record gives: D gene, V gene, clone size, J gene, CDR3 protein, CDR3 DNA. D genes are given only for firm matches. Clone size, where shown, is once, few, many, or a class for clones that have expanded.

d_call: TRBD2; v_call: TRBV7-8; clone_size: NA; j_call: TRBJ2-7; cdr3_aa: CASSLEASGTYEQYF; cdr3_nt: TGTGCCAGCAGCTTAGAGGCTAGCGGGACCTACGAGCAGTACTTC
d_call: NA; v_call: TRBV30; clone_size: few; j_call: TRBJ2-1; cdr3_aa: CAWSVRDYNEQFF; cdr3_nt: TGTGCCTGGAGTGTACGGGACTACAATGAGCAGTTCTTC
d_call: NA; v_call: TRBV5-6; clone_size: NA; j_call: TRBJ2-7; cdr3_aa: CASSFGQYEQYF; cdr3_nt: TGTGCCAGCAGCTTTGGACAGTACGAGCAGTACTTC
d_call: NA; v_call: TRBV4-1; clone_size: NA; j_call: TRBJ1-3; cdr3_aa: CASSQEGGHYSGNTIYF; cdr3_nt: TGCGCCAGCAGCCAAGAAGGTGGACATTACTCTGGAAACACCATATATTTT
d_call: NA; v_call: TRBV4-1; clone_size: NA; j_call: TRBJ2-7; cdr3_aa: CASSQVKGVHEQYF; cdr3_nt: TGCGCCAGCAGCCAAGTTAAAGGGGTTCACGAGCAGTACTTC
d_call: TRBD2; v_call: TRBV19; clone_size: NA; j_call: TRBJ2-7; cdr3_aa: CASSIGGIGYEQYF; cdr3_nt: TGTGCCAGTAGTATCGGGGGGATCGGATACGAGCAGTACTTC
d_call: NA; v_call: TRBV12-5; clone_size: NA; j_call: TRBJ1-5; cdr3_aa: CASGLNGGLQPQHF; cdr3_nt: TGTGCTAGTGGTTTGAACGGGGGGTTGCAGCCCCAGCATTTT
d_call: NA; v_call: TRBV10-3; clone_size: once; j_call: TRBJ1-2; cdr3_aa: CAISEVGGAGYGYTF; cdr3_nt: TGTGCCATCAGTGAGGTTGGTGGGGCAGGCTATGGCTACACCTTC
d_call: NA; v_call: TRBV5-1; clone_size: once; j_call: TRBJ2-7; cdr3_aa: CASSSRDFHYEQYF; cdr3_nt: TGCGCCAGCAGCTCCCGGGACTTCCACTACGAGCAGTACTTC
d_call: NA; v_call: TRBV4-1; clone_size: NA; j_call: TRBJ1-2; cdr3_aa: CASSQDLNSRRGYTF; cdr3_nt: TGCGCCAGCAGCCAAGATTTAAACAGCCGACGAGGCTACACCTTC
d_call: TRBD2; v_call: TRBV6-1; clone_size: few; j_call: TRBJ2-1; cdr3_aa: CASSERTSGLNEQFF; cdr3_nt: TGTGCCAGCAGTGAACGAACTAGCGGGCTGAATGAGCAGTTCTTC
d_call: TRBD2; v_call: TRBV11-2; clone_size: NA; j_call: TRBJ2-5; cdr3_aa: CASSLRTSGDRWYQETQYF; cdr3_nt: TGTGCCAGCAGCTTACGGACTAGCGGGGACCGTTGGTACCAAGAGACCCAGTACTTC
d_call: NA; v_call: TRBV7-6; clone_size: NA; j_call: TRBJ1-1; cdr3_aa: CASSRTRRNLNTEAFF; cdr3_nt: TGTGCCAGCAGCCGGACACGGCGAAACCTAAACACTGAAGCTTTCTTT
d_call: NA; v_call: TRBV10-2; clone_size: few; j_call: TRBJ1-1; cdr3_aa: CASIKTEINTEAFF; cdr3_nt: TGCGCCAGCATTAAGACAGAGATTAACACTGAAGCTTTCTTT
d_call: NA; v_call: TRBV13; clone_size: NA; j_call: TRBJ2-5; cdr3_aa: CASSLVQDPQETQYF; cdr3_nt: TGTGCCAGCAGCTTAGTTCAGGATCCGCAAGAGACCCAGTACTTC
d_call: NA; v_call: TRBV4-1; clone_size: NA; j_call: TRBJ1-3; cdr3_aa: CASSQVYSVQGNTIYF; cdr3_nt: TGCGCCAGCAGCCAAGTTTATTCAGTCCAAGGAAACACCATATATTTT
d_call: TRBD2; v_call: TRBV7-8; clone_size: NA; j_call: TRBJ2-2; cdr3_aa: CASSLIAGVNTGELFF; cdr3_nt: TGTGCCAGCAGCTTGATAGCGGGGGTGAACACCGGGGAGCTGTTTTTT
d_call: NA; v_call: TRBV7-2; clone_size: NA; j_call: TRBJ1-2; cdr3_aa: CASSLQGNYGYTF; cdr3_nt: TGTGCCAGCAGCTTACAGGGGAACTATGGCTACACCTTC
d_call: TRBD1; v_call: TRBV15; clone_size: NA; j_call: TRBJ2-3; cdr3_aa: CATSRGQFTDTQYF; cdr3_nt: TGTGCCACCAGCAGGGGACAGTTCACAGATACGCAGTATTTT
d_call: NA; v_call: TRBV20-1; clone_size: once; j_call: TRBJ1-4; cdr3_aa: CSASIGGDEKLFF; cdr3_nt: TGCAGTGCTAGTATAGGGGGGGATGAAAAACTGTTTTTT
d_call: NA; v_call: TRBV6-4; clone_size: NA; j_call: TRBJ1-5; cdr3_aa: CASSETGNQPQHF; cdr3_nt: TGTGCCAGCAGTGAGACAGGCAATCAGCCCCAGCATTTT
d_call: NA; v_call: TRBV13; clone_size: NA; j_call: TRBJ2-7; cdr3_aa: CASRRGRGEQYF; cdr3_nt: TGTGCCAGCAGACGCGGAAGAGGCGAGCAGTACTTC
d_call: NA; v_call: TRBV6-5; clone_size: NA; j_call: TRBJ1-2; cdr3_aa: CASSPPGVLYGYTF; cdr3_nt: TGTGCCAGCAGTCCCCCGGGGGTACTCTATGGCTACACCTTC
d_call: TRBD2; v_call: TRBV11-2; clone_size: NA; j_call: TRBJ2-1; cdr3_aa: CASSRTSGTYNEQFF; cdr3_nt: TGTGCCAGCAGCAGAACTAGCGGAACCTACAATGAGCAGTTCTTC
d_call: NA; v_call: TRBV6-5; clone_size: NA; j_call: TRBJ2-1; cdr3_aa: CASSLGGPRNEQFF; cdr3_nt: TGTGCCAGCAGTCTCGGGGGGCCCCGCAATGAGCAGTTCTTC
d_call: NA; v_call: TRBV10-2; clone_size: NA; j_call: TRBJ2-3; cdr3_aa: CASSDGADTQYF; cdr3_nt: TGCGCCAGCAGTGACGGGGCAGATACGCAGTATTTT
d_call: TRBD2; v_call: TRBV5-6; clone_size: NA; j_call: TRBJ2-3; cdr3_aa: CASGGGRGDTQYF; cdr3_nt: TGTGCCAGCGGCGGGGGGAGAGGAGATACGCAGTATTTT
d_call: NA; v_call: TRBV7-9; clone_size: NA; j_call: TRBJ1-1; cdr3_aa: CASSLASVSEAFF; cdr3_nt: TGTGCCAGCAGCTTAGCGTCTGTCTCTGAAGCTTTCTTT
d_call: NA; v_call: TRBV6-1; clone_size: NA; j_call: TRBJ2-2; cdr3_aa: CASSDRYTGELFF; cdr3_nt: TGTGCCAGCAGTGATCGGTACACCGGGGAGCTGTTTTTT
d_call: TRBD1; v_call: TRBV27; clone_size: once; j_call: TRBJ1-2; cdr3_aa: CASRPGTGSGGGYTF; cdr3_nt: TGTGCCAGCAGGCCCGGGACAGGGTCGGGGGGTGGCTACACCTTC
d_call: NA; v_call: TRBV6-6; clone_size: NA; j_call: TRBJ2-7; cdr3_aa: CASSFAGSYEQYF; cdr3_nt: TGTGCCAGCAGTTTTGCGGGCTCCTACGAGCAGTACTTC
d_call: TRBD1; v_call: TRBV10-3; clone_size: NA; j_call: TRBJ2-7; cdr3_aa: CAIRQPGQGDEQYF; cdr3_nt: TGTGCCATCAGGCAGCCGGGACAGGGGGACGAGCAGTACTTC
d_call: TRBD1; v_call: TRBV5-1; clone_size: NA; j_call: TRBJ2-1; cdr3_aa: CASSLPLGQGRASAGLNEQFF; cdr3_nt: TGCGCCAGCAGCCTTCCTCTGGGACAGGGGAGGGCTAGCGCGGGGTTAAATGAGCAGTTCTTC
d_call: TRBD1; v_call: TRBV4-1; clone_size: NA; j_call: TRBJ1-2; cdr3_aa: CASSQESTGNYYGYTF; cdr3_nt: TGCGCCAGCAGCCAAGAATCGACAGGGAACTACTATGGCTACACCTTC
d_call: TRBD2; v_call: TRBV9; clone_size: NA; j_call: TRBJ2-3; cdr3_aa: CASSPGLAVYTTQYF; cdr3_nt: TGTGCCAGCAGCCCGGGACTAGCGGTATACACTACGCAGTATTTT
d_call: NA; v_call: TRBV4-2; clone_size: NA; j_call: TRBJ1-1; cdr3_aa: CASSQVSYTEAFF; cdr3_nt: TGTGCCAGCAGCCAAGTGAGTTACACTGAAGCTTTCTTT
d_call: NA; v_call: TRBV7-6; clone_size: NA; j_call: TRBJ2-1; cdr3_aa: CASSLWPGRHNEQFF; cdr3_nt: TGTGCCAGCAGCTTATGGCCAGGGAGGCACAATGAGCAGTTCTTC